A selection of T cell receptor beta chains follows, all from one sample in a study of a mutant IDH1 vaccine in newly diagnosed glioma. Their cognate antigens are unknown. Libraries were prepared by immunoSEQ multiplex PCR; TCRdb keeps only in-frame clonotypes and omits some of them. The data contain tens of thousands of clones, 80% to 90% of them seen just once; the ten biggest clones take up approximately 4.2%. Here the sequenced sample was PBMCs, taken from a glioma patient whose treatment included an IDH1 peptide vaccine. The receptors were sampled from a woman aged 40 to 49 with glioma. CDR3s include the opening cysteine and the closing phenylalanine or tryptophan. The order of the fields is V gene, D gene, clone size, J gene, CDR3 protein, CDR3 DNA. D genes are given only for firm matches. Clone size is not always given. Where it is, it says once, few, many or a class for expanded clones.

TRBV18,NA,once,TRBJ2-1,CASGDYLSSYNEQFF,TGTGCCAGCGGAGACTATTTGAGCTCCTACAATGAGCAGTTCTTC
TRBV6-1,TRBD1,NA,TRBJ2-1,CASSAKGTGKVNEQFF,TGTGCCAGCAGTGCCAAAGGGACAGGGAAGGTGAATGAGCAGTTCTTC
TRBV30,NA,NA,TRBJ2-3,CAWRQGLGTDTQYF,TGTGCCTGGAGGCAGGGGCTGGGGACAGATACGCAGTATTTT
TRBV6-5,NA,NA,TRBJ1-4,CASRTGTINEKLFF,TGTGCCAGCAGAACCGGTACAATAAATGAAAAACTGTTTTTT
TRBV9,NA,once,TRBJ2-5,CASSVAAGHRLQETQYF,TGTGCCAGCAGCGTAGCGGCGGGACACCGTCTCCAAGAGACCCAGTACTTC
TRBV10-3,NA,NA,TRBJ2-3,CAIRDLEGDTDTQYF,TGTGCCATCAGAGACCTAGAAGGAGACACAGATACGCAGTATTTT
TRBV28,NA,NA,TRBJ2-6,CASSQGFPGANVLTF,TGTGCCAGCAGCCAGGGGTTCCCTGGGGCCAACGTCCTGACTTTC
TRBV7-8,NA,NA,TRBJ1-3,CASSLVGAGNTIYF,TGTGCCAGCAGCTTAGTGGGGGCTGGAAACACCATATATTTT
TRBV6-1,NA,NA,TRBJ2-2,CASSGTGIGELFF,TGTGCCAGCAGTGGAACAGGGATCGGGGAGCTGTTTTTT
TRBV7-8,TRBD2,NA,TRBJ2-2,CASSWGLAGANTGELFF,TGTGCCAGCAGCTGGGGTCTCGCGGGGGCGAACACCGGGGAGCTGTTTTTT
TRBV7-7,NA,NA,TRBJ2-5,CASSLSTFQETQYF,TGTGCTAGCAGCTTAAGTACCTTTCAAGAGACCCAGTACTTC
TRBV2,NA,NA,TRBJ1-2,CASSERGRSGGYGYTF,TGTGCCAGCAGTGAAAGGGGCAGATCGGGTGGCTATGGCTACACCTTC
TRBV4-1,NA,NA,TRBJ2-5,CASSQDWETQYF,TGCGCCAGCAGCCAAGATTGGGAGACCCAGTACTTC
TRBV18,TRBD1,NA,TRBJ2-7,CASSLQGVEQYF,TGTGCCAGCTCACTACAGGGGGTCGAGCAGTACTTC
TRBV6-5,NA,NA,TRBJ1-4,CASSYSGSSENEKLFF,TGTGCCAGCAGTTACTCGGGGAGCTCGGAAAATGAAAAACTGTTTTTT
TRBV6-1,NA,NA,TRBJ1-1,CASSVEGFGTEAFF,TGTGCCAGCAGTGTCGAAGGGTTCGGCACTGAAGCTTTCTTT
TRBV7-2,TRBD1,NA,TRBJ1-1,CASSRDRGGTEAFF,TGTGCCAGCAGCAGAGACAGGGGCGGGACTGAAGCTTTCTTT
TRBV6-4,NA,once,TRBJ1-5,CASSDGGAQPQHF,TGTGCCAGCAGTGACGGGGGTGCCCAGCCCCAGCATTTT
TRBV10-2,NA,once,TRBJ1-5,CASSESRGGSNQPQHF,TGCGCCAGCAGTGAGTCGCGGGGGGGTAGCAATCAGCCCCAGCATTTT
TRBV6-6,TRBD1,NA,TRBJ1-1,CASGRDRGLGTEAFF,TGTGCCAGCGGGAGGGACAGGGGGCTGGGCACTGAAGCTTTCTTT
TRBV9,TRBD1,NA,TRBJ2-3,CASSVGGTGVTDTQYF,TGTGCCAGCAGCGTCGGAGGGACAGGGGTAACAGATACGCAGTATTTT
TRBV10-3,TRBD1,NA,TRBJ2-3,CAIAGQATDTQYF,TGTGCCATCGCTGGACAGGCAACAGATACGCAGTATTTT
TRBV9,TRBD2,NA,TRBJ2-5,CASSDGRGGPETQYF,TGTGCCAGCAGCGACGGGCGGGGGGGCCCAGAGACCCAGTACTTC